What follows is one T cell receptor beta chain and its context. Its antigen remains unidentified. No much larger clone is present one base from it, and per-base qualities are unavailable. This specimen belongs to a study of blood T cell repertoires in COVID-19 (dated by TCRdb to the early 2020s). General notes on the study: Collaborator samples came from the United States, Italy and Spain and covered acute and convalescent phases of COVID-19. Samples came from the ongoing ImmuneRACE study (first 160 participants) plus 1,254 subjects from 6 global collaborators. Deeply sampled blood TCRbeta repertoires from subjects exposed to, actively infected with, or recovered from COVID-19 were included in the dataset. The prospective study material was composed of cDNA or gDNA derived from T cells, B-cell-depleted T cells, or PBMCs. HLA class I and class II types, where available, came from metadata supplied by the sample provider rather than from assay-based typing. The repertoires were made available in a free public database intended to serve as a resource for research on the immune response to SARS-CoV-2. The sample metadata nearly always contained a de-identified subject ID, COVID-19 status, age in years and sex.

The immunoSEQ Assay, a bias-controlled multiplex PCR, was used to amplify TCRbeta CDR3 regions from genomic DNA. As for how the authors treated the data: The number of nucleated cells in each sample was estimated from the amplification of reference gene primers within the assay. Sequence reads were collapsed and filtered to measure the absolute abundance of every unique TCRbeta CDR3 rearrangement. For each sample, productive Simpson clonality was calculated as the square root of Simpson's diversity index over productive rearrangements. The table comes from immuneACCESS by way of TCRdb, which keeps in-frame sequences with V and J called. Part of the clones is missing from these tables; in studies checked, under half for an unresolved V gene and the rest for unknown reasons. The V and J calls and the clone size are those of that table, but D and trimming were determined from the DNA. Here the sample has under 75,000 clones; approximately 80% occur a single time. Jointly, the top ten make up roughly 28% of the sample.

Each collaborating institution followed its own protocols to collect whole blood in K2EDTA tubes. For TCRbeta analysis, collaborator samples were shipped as frozen whole blood, as isolated PBMCs, or as DNA extracted from either sample type. Broader findings and caveats from the paper: Clinical and demographic metadata were provided uncurated, with the amount varying by source and participant.

A distance of 11 bases separates the germline ends of V and J, which lose 3 bases and 3 bases respectively. Reading the germline V gene gives CDR1 ENHRY and CDR2 SYGVKD. Measured from the cysteine to the phenylalanine, the CDR3 is 14 residues long. Only the CDR3 DNA stays, 42 bases, in frame from base 1. This clonotype originated in a woman of 80 years or more with active or convalescent COVID-19. Sequencing used peripheral blood. The chain was built from TRBV10-3 and TRBJ1-2; no confident D gene assignment can be made. CDR3 loop: CAISDQVSDYGYTF. The nucleotides are TGTGCCATCAGTGATCAGGTCTCGGACTATGGCTACACCTTC.